The entry that follows covers one T cell receptor beta chain sequence. Data came from immunoSEQ multiplex PCR; TCRdb stores just in-frame clones and leaves some out. The table records about 120,000 clones, 85% to 90% of them present only once. The data derive from a study of control samples from healthy donors and cancer patients. The CDR3 length is 17 residues. The V gene's germline CDR1 is LGHDT and CDR2 YNNKEL (reference sequence). Trimming cost V 1 base and J 1 base, with 16 bases left between them. The receptor's source is a woman aged 45-60 years with colorectal cancer. Material for sequencing was PBMCs. This sequence joins TRBV3-1 (or the pseudogene TRBV3-2) and TRBJ2-5, with D perhaps matching TRBD2 (6 bases). CDR3 residues: CASSQAVTGVAQETQYF. CDR3 nucleotides: TGTGCCAGCAGCCAAGCCGTTACGGGAGTAGCCCAAGAGACCCAGTACTTC.